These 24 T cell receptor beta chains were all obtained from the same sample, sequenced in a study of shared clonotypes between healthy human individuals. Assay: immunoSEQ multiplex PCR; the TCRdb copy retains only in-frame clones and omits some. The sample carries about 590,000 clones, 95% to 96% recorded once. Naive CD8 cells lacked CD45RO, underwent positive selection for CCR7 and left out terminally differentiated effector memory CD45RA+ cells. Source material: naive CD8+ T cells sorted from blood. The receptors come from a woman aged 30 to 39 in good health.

The CDR3 DNA is TGCAGCGTTGAAGATCCAGCCATCAGGGGCTACACCTTC. Its translation is CSVEDPAIRGYTF. This chain uses TRBV29-1 with TRBJ1-2; no definite D call. V was shortened by 0 bases and J by 8 bases, with 13 bases between the two germline ends. Germline V gene lookup returns CDR1 SQVTM and CDR2 ANQGSEA. The CDR3 loop spans 13 amino acids.

The CDR3 coding sequence is TGTGCCAGCAGCTATCGGGGTGGCTACGAGCAGTACTTC. Translated, it gives CASSYRGGYEQYF. The chain joins TRBV27 to TRBJ2-7; D is perhaps TRBD2 (5 bases). The germline V and J ends were trimmed by 6 bases and 3 bases, with 12 bases remaining between them. The CDR3 is 13 residues long. Germline assignment: CDR1 MNHEY and CDR2 SMNVEV (reference sequence).

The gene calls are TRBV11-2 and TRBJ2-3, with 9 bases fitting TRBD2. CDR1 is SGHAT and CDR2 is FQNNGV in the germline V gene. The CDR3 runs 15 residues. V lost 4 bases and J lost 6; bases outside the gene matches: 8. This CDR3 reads CASSSQAGGLDTQYF. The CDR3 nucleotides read TGTGCCAGCAGCTCCCAAGCGGGAGGCTTGGATACGCAGTATTTT.

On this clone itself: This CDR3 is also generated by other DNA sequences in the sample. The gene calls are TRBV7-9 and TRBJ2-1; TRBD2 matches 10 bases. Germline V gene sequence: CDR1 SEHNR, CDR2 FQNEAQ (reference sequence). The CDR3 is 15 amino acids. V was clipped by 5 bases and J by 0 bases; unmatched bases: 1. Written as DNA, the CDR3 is TGTGCCAGCAGCCCTAGCGGGAGCTCCTACAATGAGCAGTTCTTC. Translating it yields CASSPSGSSYNEQFF.

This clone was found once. The CDR3 loop reads CASSLGGETYNEQFF. The DNA for the CDR3 is TGTGCCAGCAGCCTGGGAGGGGAAACCTACAATGAGCAGTTCTTC. The V and J genes are TRBV7-9 and TRBJ2-1, with 7 bases that match TRBD2. CDR3 length: 15 amino acids. Germline lookup yields CDR1 SEHNR and CDR2 FQNEAQ (reference sequence). The junction had 6 bases not matched to a gene; V was cut back by 5 bases and J by 2 bases. The entire variable domain, with the rest obtained from reference TRBV7-9 and TRBJ2-1, is as follows: DTGVSQNPRHKITKRGQNVTFRCDPISEHNRLYWYRQTLGQGPEFLTYFQNEAQLEKSRLLSDRFSAERPKGSFSTLEIQRTEQGDSAMYLCASSLGGETYNEQFFGPGTRLTVL.

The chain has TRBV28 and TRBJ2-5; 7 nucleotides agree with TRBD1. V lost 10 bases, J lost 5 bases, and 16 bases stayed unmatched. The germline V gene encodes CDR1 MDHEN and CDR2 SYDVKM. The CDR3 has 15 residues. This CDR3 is CATLTGTANWETQYF. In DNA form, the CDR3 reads TGTGCCACCTTAACCGGGACAGCAAACTGGGAGACCCAGTACTTC.

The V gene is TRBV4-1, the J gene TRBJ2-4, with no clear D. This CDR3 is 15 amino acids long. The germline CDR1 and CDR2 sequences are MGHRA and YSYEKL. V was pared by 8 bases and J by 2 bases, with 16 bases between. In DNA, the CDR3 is TGCGCCAGCCGCCCCTCGGTTGGATCCAAAAACATTCAGTACTTC. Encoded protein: CASRPSVGSKNIQYF.

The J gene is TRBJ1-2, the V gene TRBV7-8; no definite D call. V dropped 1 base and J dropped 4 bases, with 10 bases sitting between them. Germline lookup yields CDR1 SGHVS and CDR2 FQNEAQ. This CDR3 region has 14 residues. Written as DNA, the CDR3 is TGTGCCAGCAGCTTAGGAAATAAGGGCTATGGCTACACCTTC. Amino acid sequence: CASSLGNKGYGYTF. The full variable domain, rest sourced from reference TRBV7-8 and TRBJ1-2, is GAGVSQSPRYKVAKRGQDVALRCDPISGHVSLFWYQQALGQGPEFLTYFQNEAQLDKSGLPSDRFFAERPEGSVSTLKIQRTQQEDSAVYLCASSLGNKGYGYTFGSGTRLTVV.

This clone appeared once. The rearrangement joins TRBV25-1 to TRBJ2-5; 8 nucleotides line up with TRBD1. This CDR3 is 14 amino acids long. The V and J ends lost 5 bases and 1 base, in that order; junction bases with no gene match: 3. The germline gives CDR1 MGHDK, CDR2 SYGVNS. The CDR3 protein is CASSLGQGQETQYF. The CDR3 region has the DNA TGTGCCAGCAGTCTTGGACAGGGCCAAGAGACCCAGTACTTC.

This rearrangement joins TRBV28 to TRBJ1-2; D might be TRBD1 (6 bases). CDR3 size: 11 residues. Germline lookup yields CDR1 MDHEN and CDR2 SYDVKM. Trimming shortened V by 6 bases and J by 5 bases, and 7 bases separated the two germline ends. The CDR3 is CASRQGYGYTF. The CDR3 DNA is TGTGCCAGCAGGCAGGGGTATGGCTACACCTTC.

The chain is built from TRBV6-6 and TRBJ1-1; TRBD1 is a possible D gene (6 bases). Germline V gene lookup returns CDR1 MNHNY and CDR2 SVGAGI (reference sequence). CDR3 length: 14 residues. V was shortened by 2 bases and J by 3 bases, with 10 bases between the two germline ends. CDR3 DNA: TGTGCCAGCAGTTACAGGGGGTGGGACACTGAAGCTTTCTTT. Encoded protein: CASSYRGWDTEAFF.

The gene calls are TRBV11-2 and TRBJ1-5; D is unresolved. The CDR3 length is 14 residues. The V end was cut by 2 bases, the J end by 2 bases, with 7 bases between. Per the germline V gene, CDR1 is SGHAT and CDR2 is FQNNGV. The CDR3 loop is CASSLSGGNQPQHF. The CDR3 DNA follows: TGTGCCAGCAGCTTATCGGGAGGCAATCAGCCCCAGCATTTT.

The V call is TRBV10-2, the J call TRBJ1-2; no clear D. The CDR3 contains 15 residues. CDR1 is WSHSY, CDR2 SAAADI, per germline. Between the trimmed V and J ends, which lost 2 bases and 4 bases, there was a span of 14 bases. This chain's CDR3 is CASSENGLPSYGYTF. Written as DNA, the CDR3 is TGCGCCAGCAGTGAGAACGGGCTCCCTTCCTATGGCTACACCTTC.

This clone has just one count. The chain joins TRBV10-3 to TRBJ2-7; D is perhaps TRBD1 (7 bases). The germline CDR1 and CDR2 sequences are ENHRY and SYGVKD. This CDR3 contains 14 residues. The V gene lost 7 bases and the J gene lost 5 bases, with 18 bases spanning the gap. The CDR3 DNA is TGTGCCATCAAGGAGACAGGGACTTTACACGAGCAGTACTTC. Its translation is CAIKETGTLHEQYF.

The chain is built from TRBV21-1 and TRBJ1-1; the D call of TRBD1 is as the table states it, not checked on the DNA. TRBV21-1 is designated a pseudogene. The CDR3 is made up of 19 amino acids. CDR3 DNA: TGTGCCAGCAGCAAAGCGGGCGAAGGGGGAAAGTTCGTGAACACTGAAGCTTTCTTT. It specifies CASSKAGEGGKFVNTEAFF.

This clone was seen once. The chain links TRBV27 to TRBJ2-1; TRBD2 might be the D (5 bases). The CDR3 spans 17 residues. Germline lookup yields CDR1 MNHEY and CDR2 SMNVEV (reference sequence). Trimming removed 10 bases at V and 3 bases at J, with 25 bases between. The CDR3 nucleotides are TGTGCCACCTCCGACCTACCAAATGAGGGAGACTACAATGAGCAGTTCTTC. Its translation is CATSDLPNEGDYNEQFF.

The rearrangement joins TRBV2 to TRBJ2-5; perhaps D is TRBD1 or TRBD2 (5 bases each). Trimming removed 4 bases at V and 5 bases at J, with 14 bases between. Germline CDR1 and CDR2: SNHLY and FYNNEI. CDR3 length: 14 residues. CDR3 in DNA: TGTGCCAGCAGTGGGGGGTTGCAGCCTGAGACCCAGTACTTC. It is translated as CASSGGLQPETQYF.

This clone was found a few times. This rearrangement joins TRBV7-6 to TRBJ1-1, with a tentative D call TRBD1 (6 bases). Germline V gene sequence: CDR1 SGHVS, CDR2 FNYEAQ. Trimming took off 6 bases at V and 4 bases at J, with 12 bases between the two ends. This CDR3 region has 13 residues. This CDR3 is CASSLGHTTEAFF. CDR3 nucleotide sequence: TGTGCCAGCAGTTTGGGACATACCACTGAAGCTTTCTTT. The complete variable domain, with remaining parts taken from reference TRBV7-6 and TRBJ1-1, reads GAGVSQSPRYKVTKRGQDVALRCDPISGHVSLYWYRQALGQGPEFLTYFNYEAQQDKSGLPNDRFSAERPEGSISTLTIQRTEQRDSAMYRCASSLGHTTEAFFGQGTRLTVV.

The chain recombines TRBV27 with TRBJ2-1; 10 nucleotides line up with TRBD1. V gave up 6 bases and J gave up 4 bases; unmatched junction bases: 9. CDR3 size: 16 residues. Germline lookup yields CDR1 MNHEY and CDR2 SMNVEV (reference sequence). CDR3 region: CASSILRGQGYNEQFF. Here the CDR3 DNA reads TGTGCCAGCAGCATTTTAAGGGGACAGGGGTACAATGAGCAGTTCTTC.

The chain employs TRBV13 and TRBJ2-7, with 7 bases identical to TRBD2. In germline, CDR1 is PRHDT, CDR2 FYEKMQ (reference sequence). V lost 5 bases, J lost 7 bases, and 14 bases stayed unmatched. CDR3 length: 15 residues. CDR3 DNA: TGTGCCAGCAGCCTCGCTGGGGGGGGTTTCGGAGAGCAGTACTTC. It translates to CASSLAGGGFGEQYF.

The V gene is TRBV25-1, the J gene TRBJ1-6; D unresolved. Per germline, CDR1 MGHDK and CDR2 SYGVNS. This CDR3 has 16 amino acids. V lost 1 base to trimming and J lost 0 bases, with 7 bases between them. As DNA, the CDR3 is TGTGCCAGCAGTGAATTCGGGAGCTCCTATAATTCACCCCTCCACTTT. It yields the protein CASSEFGSSYNSPLHF.

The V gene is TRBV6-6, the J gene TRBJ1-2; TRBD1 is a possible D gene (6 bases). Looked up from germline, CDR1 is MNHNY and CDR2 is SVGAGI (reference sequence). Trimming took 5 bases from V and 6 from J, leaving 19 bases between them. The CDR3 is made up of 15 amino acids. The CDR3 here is CASSPSYRASDGYTF. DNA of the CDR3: TGTGCCAGCAGTCCAAGTTACAGGGCCTCGGATGGCTACACCTTC.

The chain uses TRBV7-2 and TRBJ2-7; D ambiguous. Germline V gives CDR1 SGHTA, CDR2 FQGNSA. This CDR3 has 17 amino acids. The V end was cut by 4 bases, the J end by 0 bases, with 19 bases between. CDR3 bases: TGTGCCAGCAGCTCAAACTCTTGGGCGCCCTCCTCCTACGAGCAGTACTTC. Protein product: CASSSNSWAPSSYEQYF.

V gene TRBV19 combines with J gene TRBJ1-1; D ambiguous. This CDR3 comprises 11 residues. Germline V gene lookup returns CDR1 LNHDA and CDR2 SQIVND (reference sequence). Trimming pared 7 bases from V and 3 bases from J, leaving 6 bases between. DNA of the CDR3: TGTGCCAGTAAACAGTACACTGAAGCTTTCTTT. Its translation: CASKQYTEAFF.